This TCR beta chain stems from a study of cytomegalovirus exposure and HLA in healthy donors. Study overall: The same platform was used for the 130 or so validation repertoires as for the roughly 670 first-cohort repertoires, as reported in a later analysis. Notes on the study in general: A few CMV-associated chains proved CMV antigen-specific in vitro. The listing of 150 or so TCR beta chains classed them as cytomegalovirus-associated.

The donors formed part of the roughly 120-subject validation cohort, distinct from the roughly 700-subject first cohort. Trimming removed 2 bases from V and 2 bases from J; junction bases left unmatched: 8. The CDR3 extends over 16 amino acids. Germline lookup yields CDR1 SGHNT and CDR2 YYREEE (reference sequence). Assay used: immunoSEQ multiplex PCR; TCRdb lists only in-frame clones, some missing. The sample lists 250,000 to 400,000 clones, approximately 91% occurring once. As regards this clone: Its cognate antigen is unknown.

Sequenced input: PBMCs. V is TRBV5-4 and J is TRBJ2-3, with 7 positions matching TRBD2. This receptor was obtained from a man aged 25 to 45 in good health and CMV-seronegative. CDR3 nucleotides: TGTGCCAGCAGCTTTCGATCTAGCGGCTTCACAGATACGCAGTATTTT. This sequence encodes CASSFRSSGFTDTQYF.